This TCR beta chain stems from a study of tumor-infiltrating lymphocytes in localized non-small cell lung cancer. At the level of the study: Some samples were collected after neoadjuvant chemotherapy; smokers, never-smokers and several histologies were included. From each patient, both tumor and uninvolved lung, non-adjacent to tumor, were sampled.

The CDR3 extends over 10 amino acids. V was trimmed by 6 bases and J by 6 bases, leaving 5 bases between them. Germline V gives CDR1 DFQATT, CDR2 SNEGSKA (reference sequence). Study-wide findings and caveats: Each assay used a separate piece of the same tissue. Only some patients had TCR sequencing, depending on available tissue.

Only in-frame clones appear in the TCRdb table, and some are missing; sequencing was by immunoSEQ multiplex PCR. Of under 10,000 clones listed, 72% were seen once; the top ten hold roughly 14%. In its sample, this clone ranks as medium-sized. The target antigen is unknown. The origin of this receptor is a human donor with non-small cell lung cancer. The chain recombines TRBV20-1 with TRBJ2-2; no clear D. The sample was lung tumor tissue. The CDR3 sequence is CSARAGELFF. DNA of the CDR3: TGCAGTGCCCGCGCCGGGGAGCTGTTTTTT.